Listed below are T cell receptor beta chains from one sample, sequenced in a study of blood T cell repertoires in COVID-19. The method was immunoSEQ multiplex PCR; TCRdb's version includes in-frame clones alone and lacks a portion of them. The table shows 15,000 to 20,000 clones, with about 81% occurring only once. The source material was peripheral blood. These receptors were taken from a man in his sixties with acute or convalescent COVID-19. Each CDR3 is given with its conserved first and last residue. D genes are given only for firm matches. Clone size is stated in some rows and not others, as once, few, many or a class when expanded.

abundance	len	v_gene	d_gene	j_gene	CDR3nt	CDR3aa
NA	10	TRBV20-1	NA	TRBJ1-1	TGCAGTGTCATTGCACTTGAAGCTTTCTTT	CSVIALEAFF
NA	19	TRBV4-2	TRBD2	TRBJ2-2	TGTGCCAGCAGCTTACGGACTAGCGGGGGCGCTCAGGGCACCGGGGAGCTGTTTTTT	CASSLRTSGGAQGTGELFF
NA	13	TRBV9	NA	TRBJ2-3	TGTGCCAGCAGCGTAGATCCGGCAGATACGCAGTATTTT	CASSVDPADTQYF
NA	15	TRBV5-4	NA	TRBJ1-1	TGTGCCAGCAGCTTTTCCGACAGGTTGAGAACTGAAGCTTTCTTT	CASSFSDRLRTEAFF
NA	14	TRBV18	NA	TRBJ2-1	TGTGCCAGCTCCACAATGGAGTCCGGGAATGAGCAGTTCTTC	CASSTMESGNEQFF
once	12	TRBV28	NA	TRBJ1-2	TGTGCCAGCAGTTGGTCAGACTATGGCTACACCTTC	CASSWSDYGYTF
NA	19	TRBV19	TRBD2	TRBJ2-3	TGTGCCAGTAGTCTCAAACTAGCGGGGGCCCCGATTAGCACAGATACGCAGTATTTT	CASSLKLAGAPISTDTQYF
NA	12	TRBV5-6	TRBD1	TRBJ1-2	TGTGCCAGCAGCTTGTCCTCGGGACAGGAAATCTTC	CASSLSSGQEIF
NA	14	TRBV28	NA	TRBJ1-2	TGTGCCAGCACCCCCGGGGGGGTTGGCTATGGCTACACCTTC	CASTPGGVGYGYTF
NA	15	TRBV7-9	NA	TRBJ1-1	TGTGCCAGCAGCTCCAGACAGCTTGACGGCACTGAAGCTTTCTTT	CASSSRQLDGTEAFF
few	13	TRBV7-3	TRBD1	TRBJ2-1	TGTGCCAGCAGCCTCGACAGGGTGAATGAGCAGTTCTTC	CASSLDRVNEQFF
NA	16	TRBV4-1	TRBD1	TRBJ1-3	TGCGCCAGCAGCCAACGAGACAGGGGCGATGCTACCACCATATATTTT	CASSQRDRGDATTIYF
NA	14	TRBV2	NA	TRBJ2-3	TGTGCCAGCAGTGAGCGGTCCCGAGAGGATACGCAGTATTTT	CASSERSREDTQYF
NA	16	TRBV2	TRBD1	TRBJ1-1	TGTGCCAGCAGTGAGGAGACAGGGGGCGTCGGGACTGAAGCTTTCTTT	CASSEETGGVGTEAFF
NA	13	TRBV2	NA	TRBJ1-1	TGTGCCAGCACTGATGACAGGAACACTGAAGCTTTCTTT	CASTDDRNTEAFF
NA	12	TRBV28	NA	TRBJ2-7	TGTGCCAGCAGTCCCCGGTACGGCGAGCAGTACTTC	CASSPRYGEQYF